The T cell receptor beta chain under discussion was sequenced for a study of shared T cell receptors in the human thymus. Method: immunoSEQ multiplex PCR; TCRdb's copy keeps in-frame clones and lacks some. The data show about 660,000 clones, with 85% to 90% seen just once and about 0.01% held by the top ten. V was clipped by 8 bases and J by 1 base, with 12 bases between them. Germline lookup yields CDR1 MNHNY and CDR2 SVGAGI (reference sequence). The CDR3 covers 15 residues. These same data were also listed under a study on human thymus T cells. That report notes: The study used thymus tissue resected during corrective heart surgery.

This TCR came from a boy in the first two years of life with a congenital heart defect. The chain carries TRBV6-6 and TRBJ2-6; D is perhaps TRBD1 (5 bases). Sequencing used thymocytes. CDR3 coding DNA: TGTGCCAGCGACGTGGGGCCGTCTGGGGCCAACGTCCTGACTTTC. Residues: CASDVGPSGANVLTF.